This TCR beta chain was captured in a study of cytomegalovirus exposure and HLA in healthy donors. General observations from the study: In a later analysis, productive TCRs from donors in an Asian-associated ancestry cluster reportedly carried fewer N-insertions than the cohort mean.

The germline V gene has CDR1 SGHRS and CDR2 YFSETQ. V lost 4 bases to trimming and J lost 1 base; unmatched junction nucleotides: 9. There are 17 residues in the CDR3. This clone was seen just once. The antigen is undetermined. The primer mix had 60 Vbeta and 13 Jbeta primers. This table comes from immunoSEQ multiplex PCR, and its TCRdb copy is limited to in-frame clones, with some not included. This sample has about 200,000 clones, with more than 75% found just once. V is TRBV5-1 and J is TRBJ2-5; 11 bases align to TRBD2. The receptor was derived from a male donor in good health and CMV-seronegative. Sequenced material: PBMCs. CDR3 loop: CASSRSGTSGFQETQYF. The DNA of the CDR3 is TGCGCCAGCAGCCGTTCTGGGACTAGCGGTTTCCAAGAGACCCAGTACTTC. Filled out from reference TRBV5-1 and TRBJ2-5, the complete variable domain reads KAGVTQTPRYLIKTRGQQVTLSCSPISGHRSVSWYQQTPGQGLQFLFEYFSETQRNKGNFPGRFSGRQFSNSRSEMNVSTLELGDSALYLCASSRSGTSGFQETQYFGPGTRLLVL.